Detailed here is one T cell receptor beta chain. As yet, its antigen is unknown. The sample originates from a study of blood T cells in healthy people across ages. A J-beta primer mix and a sample-barcoded 5' primer were used in a second PCR of roughly 7 to 12 cycles. TCRdb fed the 5' RACE reads into MiXCR, producing one record per CDR3 protein. The sample shows under 1,100,000 distinct CDR3 sequences, approximately 25% of them seen only once. The study's findings and limits: Lack of knowledge of donor CMV status possibly confounded expanded clonotype changes.

The V gene's germline CDR1 is SEHNR and CDR2 FQNEAQ (reference sequence). This CDR3 contains 15 residues. V was cut by 4 bases and J by 0 bases, with 7 bases left in between. This sample also appeared in a second study, on T cells of mothers and their children. From that second work: Per child, around 2.7 million TCR beta CDR3 reads were obtained, against over 10 million per mother. Biologically related mothers and children overlapped slightly more than unrelated pairs, a non-significant difference.

The chain is built from TRBV7-9 and TRBJ2-6; D uncertain. This TCR derives from a girl aged 2 to 10 in good health. What was sequenced was blood. This CDR3 reads CASSSTNSGANVLTF. The CDR3 DNA reads as TGTGCCAGCAGCTCAACAAACTCTGGGGCCAACGTCCTGACTTTC.